This T cell receptor beta chain was identified during a study of memory CD4+ T cells and cytomegalovirus serostatus. On the study more broadly: This sample comes from healthy Belgian adults, 8 to 10 CMV seropositive, 24 seronegative.

The sort gate was single viable CD3+CD4+CD8-CD45RO+ cells for memory CD4+ T cells. Using immunoSEQ multiplex PCR, the repertoire was profiled, and TCRdb retains in-frame clones only, with some absent. The sample records approximately 46,000 clones, around four fifths being singletons. V was cut by 0 bases and J by 8 bases, with 8 bases left in between. CDR3 length equals 13 residues. Germline assignment: CDR1 SGHRS and CDR2 YFSETQ. Sample: memory CD4+ T cells from blood. This clonotype was sampled from an adult in good health and CMV-seropositive. This chain joins TRBV5-1 and TRBJ1-4; TRBD1 might be the D (5 bases). CDR3 bases: TGCGCCAGCAGCTTGGAGCAGGGCGAAAAACTGTTTTTT. It codes for CASSLEQGEKLFF.